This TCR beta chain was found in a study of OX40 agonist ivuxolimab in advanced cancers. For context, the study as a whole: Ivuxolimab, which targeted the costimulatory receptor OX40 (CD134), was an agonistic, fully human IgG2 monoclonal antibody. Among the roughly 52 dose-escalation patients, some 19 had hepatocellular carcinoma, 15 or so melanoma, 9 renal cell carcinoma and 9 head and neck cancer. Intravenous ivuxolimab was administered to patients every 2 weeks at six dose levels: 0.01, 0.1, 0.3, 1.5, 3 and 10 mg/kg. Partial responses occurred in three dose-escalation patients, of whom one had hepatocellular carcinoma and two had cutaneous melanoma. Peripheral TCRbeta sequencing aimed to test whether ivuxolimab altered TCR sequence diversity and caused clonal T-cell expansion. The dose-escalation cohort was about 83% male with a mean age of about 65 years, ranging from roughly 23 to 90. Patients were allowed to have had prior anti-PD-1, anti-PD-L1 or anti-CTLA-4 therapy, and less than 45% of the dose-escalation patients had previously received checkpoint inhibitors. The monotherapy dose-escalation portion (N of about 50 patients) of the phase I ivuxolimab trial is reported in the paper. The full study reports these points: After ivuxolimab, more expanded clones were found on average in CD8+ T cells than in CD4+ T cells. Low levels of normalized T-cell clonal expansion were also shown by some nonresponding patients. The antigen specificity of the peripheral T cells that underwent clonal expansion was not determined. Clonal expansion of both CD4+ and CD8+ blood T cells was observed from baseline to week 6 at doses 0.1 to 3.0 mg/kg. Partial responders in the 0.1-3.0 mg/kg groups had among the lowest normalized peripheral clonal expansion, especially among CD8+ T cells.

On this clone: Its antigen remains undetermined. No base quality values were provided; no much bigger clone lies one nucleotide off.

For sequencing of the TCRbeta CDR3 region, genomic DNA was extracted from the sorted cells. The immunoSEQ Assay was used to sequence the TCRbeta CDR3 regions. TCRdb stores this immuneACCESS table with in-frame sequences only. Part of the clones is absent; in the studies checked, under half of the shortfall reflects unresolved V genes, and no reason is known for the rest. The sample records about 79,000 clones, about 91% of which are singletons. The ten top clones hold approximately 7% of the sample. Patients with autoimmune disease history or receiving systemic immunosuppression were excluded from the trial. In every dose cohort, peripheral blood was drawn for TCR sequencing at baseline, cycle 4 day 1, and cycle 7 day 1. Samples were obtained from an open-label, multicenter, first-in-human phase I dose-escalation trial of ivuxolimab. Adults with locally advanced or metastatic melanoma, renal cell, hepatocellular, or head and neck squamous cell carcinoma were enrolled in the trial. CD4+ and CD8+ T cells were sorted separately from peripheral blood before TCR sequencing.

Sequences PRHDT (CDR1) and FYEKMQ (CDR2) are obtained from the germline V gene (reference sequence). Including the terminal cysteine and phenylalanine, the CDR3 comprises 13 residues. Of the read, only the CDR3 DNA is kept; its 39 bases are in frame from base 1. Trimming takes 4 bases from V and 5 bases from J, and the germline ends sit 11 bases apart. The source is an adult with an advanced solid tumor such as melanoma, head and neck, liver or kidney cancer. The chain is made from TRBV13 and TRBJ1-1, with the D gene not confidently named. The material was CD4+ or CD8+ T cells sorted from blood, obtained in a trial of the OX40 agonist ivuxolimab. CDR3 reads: CASSSPVRTEAFF. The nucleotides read TGTGCCAGCAGCTCCCCGGTTAGGACTGAAGCTTTCTTT. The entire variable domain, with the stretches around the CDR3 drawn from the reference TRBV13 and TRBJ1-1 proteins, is AAGVIQSPRHLIKEKRETATLKCYPIPRHDTVYWYQQGPGQDPQFLISFYEKMQSDKGSIPDRFSAQQFSDYHSELNMSSLELGDSALYFCASSSPVRTEAFFGQGTRLTVV.